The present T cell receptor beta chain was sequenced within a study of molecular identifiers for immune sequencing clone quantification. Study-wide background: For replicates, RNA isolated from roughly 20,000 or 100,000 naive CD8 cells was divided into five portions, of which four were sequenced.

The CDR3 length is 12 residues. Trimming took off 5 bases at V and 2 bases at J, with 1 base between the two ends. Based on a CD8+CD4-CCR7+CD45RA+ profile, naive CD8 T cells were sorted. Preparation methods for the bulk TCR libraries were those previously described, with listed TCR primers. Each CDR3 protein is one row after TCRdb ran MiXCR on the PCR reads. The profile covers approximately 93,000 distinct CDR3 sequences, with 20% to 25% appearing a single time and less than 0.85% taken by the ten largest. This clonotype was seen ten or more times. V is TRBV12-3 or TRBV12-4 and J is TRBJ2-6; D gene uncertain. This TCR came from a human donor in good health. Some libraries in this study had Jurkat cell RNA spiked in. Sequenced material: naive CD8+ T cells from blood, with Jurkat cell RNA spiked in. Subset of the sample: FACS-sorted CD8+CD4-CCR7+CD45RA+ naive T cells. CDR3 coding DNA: TGTGCCAGCAGTCCTGGGGCCAACGTCCTGACTTTC. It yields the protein CASSPGANVLTF.